Shown below are 10 T cell receptor beta chains from a single sample sequenced in a study of metastatic and nonmetastatic thyroid tumors. TCRdb recomputed clones from the PCR reads via MiXCR. The sample holds 15,000 or so clones; around a sixth are singletons and the top ten take roughly 17%. No treatment had been given to any patient before thyroid surgery. The sample consisted of blood. These receptor sequences come from a female donor with papillary thyroid cancer or a benign thyroid nodule (not recorded which). Some clones in this sample may be carry-over from other donors' samples.

This clone was observed many times. V is TRBV19 and J is TRBJ1-2; 7 positions match TRBD1. V shed 5 bases and J 7 bases; nucleotides not matched to a gene: 13. Germline loops: CDR1 LNHDA, CDR2 SQIVND (reference sequence). CDR3 size: 15 residues. The CDR3 sequence: CASSPYNRGLGGYTF. In DNA, the CDR3 is TGTGCCAGTAGTCCCTATAACAGGGGCTTGGGTGGCTACACCTTC.

The chain recombines TRBV30 with TRBJ1-2, with D possibly being TRBD1 (5 bases). Germline V gene sequence: CDR1 GTSNPN, CDR2 SVGIG (reference sequence). There are 16 residues in the CDR3. The V end lost 0 bases, the J end lost 6 bases, and 20 bases lay between the germline ends. The CDR3 loop is CAWSVGVRGSGNGYTF. CDR3 coding DNA: TGTGCCTGGAGTGTTGGGGTTCGGGGGTCCGGTAATGGCTACACCTTC.

This clone came up many times. The chain employs TRBV12-5 and TRBJ1-1; TRBD1 matches at 8 bases. The V gene end was trimmed by 1 base and the J gene end by 7 bases; junction bases not matched to a gene: 11. The length of the CDR3 is 16 residues. CDR1 is LGHNT and CDR2 is FRNRAP in the germline V gene. CDR3 amino acids: CASGLGRGLRSNEAFF. Written as DNA, the CDR3 is TGTGCTAGTGGTTTGGGCAGGGGGCTCCGTAGTAATGAAGCTTTCTTT.

This clone came up many times. The chain is built from TRBV29-1 and TRBJ1-2, with D perhaps matching TRBD1 (6 bases). Per germline, CDR1 SQVTM and CDR2 ANQGSEA. V was pared by 8 bases and J by 0 bases, with 22 bases between. The CDR3 loop spans 16 amino acids. The CDR3 nucleotides read TGCAGCCCCCGTCGGTTGGGACAACCAACTAACTATGGCTACACCTTC. Protein product: CSPRRLGQPTNYGYTF.

This clone was detected many times. V gene TRBV28 combines with J gene TRBJ1-1; 10 bases match TRBD1. Per the germline V gene, CDR1 is MDHEN and CDR2 is SYDVKM. This CDR3 has 16 amino acids. The V and J ends lost 4 bases and 5 bases, in that order; junction bases with no gene match: 10. The CDR3 sequence is CASSSTGGRSRTEAFF. DNA for the CDR3: TGTGCCAGCAGTTCGACAGGGGGCCGTTCGAGGACTGAAGCTTTCTTT.

To note about this clone: A much bigger clone sits one base away, suggesting this may be a read error. V is TRBV27 and J is TRBJ2-1, with TRBD2 identical over 15 bases. The germline V gene has CDR1 MNHEY and CDR2 SMNVEV (reference sequence). The CDR3 runs 16 residues. The CDR3 reads CASKLSGTSGRSEQLF. CDR3 in DNA: TGTGCCAGCAAACTGAGCGGGACTAGCGGGAGGAGTGAGCAGCTCTTC.

This clone was seen repeatedly, ten times or more. The chain couples TRBV5-7 to TRBJ1-5; perhaps TRBD1 as D (5 bases). TRBV5-7 qualifies as an ORF whose function is uncertain. The CDR3 is 15 amino acids. V lost 3 bases and J lost 2, with 12 bases in between. The CDR3 region is CASSWRWDRNQPQHF. For the CDR3, the DNA is TGTGCCAGCAGCTGGAGGTGGGACCGCAATCAGCCCCAGCATTTT.

This clone appeared a few times. The chain combines TRBV5-5 with TRBJ1-2; tentatively, D is TRBD1 (6 bases). V shed 0 bases and J shed 7 bases, with 16 bases lying between them. Per the germline V gene, CDR1 is SGHKS and CDR2 is YYEKEE (reference sequence). CDR3 length: 15 amino acids. The CDR3 loop is CASSLARTVSSGYTF. The CDR3 coding sequence is TGTGCCAGCAGCTTGGCCCGGACAGTCTCCTCTGGCTACACCTTC. Using reference TRBV5-5 and TRBJ1-2 for the parts outside the CDR3, the full variable domain is DAGVTQSPTHLIKTRGQQVTLRCSPISGHKSVSWYQQVLGQGPQFIFQYYEKEERGRGNFPDRFSARQFPNYSSELNVNALLLGDSALYLCASSLARTVSSGYTFGSGTRLTVV.

At least ten counts were recorded for this clone. The rearrangement links TRBV7-2 to TRBJ2-4, with D perhaps matching TRBD1 (5 bases). This CDR3 contains 15 residues. The germline CDR1 and CDR2 sequences are SGHTA and FQGNSA. V was cut by 2 bases and J by 0 bases, with 8 bases left in between. The CDR3, as DNA: TGTGCCAGCAGCTTACTCGACAGAGCCAAAAACATTCAGTACTTC. It translates to CASSLLDRAKNIQYF.

This clone was detected many times. The CDR3 bases are TGTGCCTGGAGTGTGGGGGGGAACACTGAAGCTTTCTTT. Protein: CAWSVGGNTEAFF. This rearrangement joins TRBV30 to TRBJ1-1; TRBD1 might be the D (5 bases). The CDR3 has 13 amino acids. V lost 0 bases and J 1 base, leaving 6 bases between the germline ends. Germline CDR1 reads GTSNPN; CDR2 reads SVGIG (reference sequence).